The text below deals with one T cell receptor beta chain. This clone's antigen is unknown. No qualities accompany the bases; no much larger clone lies one base away. The record originates from a study of shared clonotypes between healthy human individuals (dated by TCRdb to about 2020). Concerning the study at large: The cohort comprised a couple of women and a few men aged 18 to 49 years. For each donor, CD4 naive and CD4 memory were each given three plates, CD8 naive was given two plates, and CD8 memory was given one plate. To estimate repertoire size and how much clonotype sharing occurs between individuals, the study deeply sequenced the blood TCR repertoires of roughly 5 healthy adults. To increase sequencing depth and limit assay-specific biases, different laboratories used diverse techniques to prepare libraries and sequence TCR repertoires. Per donor, leukapheresis produced somewhere between about 0.8 and 9 billion PBMCs. Results the study describes overall, beyond this receptor: Only blood was sampled, and tissue TCR repertoires likely differ from those in blood. Estimated clonotype richness was generally larger for naive than for memory subsets. Pairwise subsampling indicated that sequencing depth was expected to affect the degree of clonotype sharing among donors. Compared with non-shared clonotypes, clonotypes shared by all four sorted-subset donors had higher generation probabilities. The genetic and exposure-history diversity represented was limited by the small number of donors. When several donors were compared, the shared fraction of clonotypes was 5% to 6.5% for naive CD4, 3.5% to 4% for naive CD8, 2.3% for memory CD4, and 0.4% for memory CD8. Even with the large sequencing depth, rarefaction of the sorted-subset datasets indicated that sequencing was incomplete.

Using the deep immunoSEQ assay, multiplex PCR amplified TCR CDR3 regions from genomic DNA. Extracted genomic DNA from each cell subset was distributed evenly across all wells of several immunoSEQ 96-well plates, and each plate was treated as a replicate. Each replicate PCR for sorted subsets received 200 ng genomic DNA, equal to 28,000 or so T cell genomes. Purified libraries were quantified with a Qubit 3.0 fluorometer, sized on a Bioanalyzer 2100, and re-quantified with the KAPA Library Quantification kit. Every immunoSEQ 96-well plate was sequenced on a dedicated single-read 150-cycle Illumina NextSeq 550 flow cell. Turning to the authors' computational methods: The immunoSEQ output contained only junctional sequences without quality scores, so filtering could not match that applied to full-length reads. To assign V/J genes and CDR3, sequences were annotated using PyIR, a Python wrapper for IgBLAST v1.9, with IMGT germline references. Reads were filtered out if the reads had weak V/J assignments (E-value above 1e-6), no CDR3, stop codons, out-of-frame junctions, or ambiguous translated residues. V3J clonotypes were defined as sequences sharing an identical inferred V gene, J gene, and CDR3 amino acid sequence. To compute the percentage overlap between repertoires, the number of shared unique clonotypes was divided by the size of the smaller repertoire. Richness of each repertoire was evaluated using RTK rarefaction, the Chao1 estimator, and Recon v2.1 estimates of unobserved clonotypes. Generation probabilities were computed with OLGA for all TCRbeta clonotypes obtained by the gDNA method from several donors. TCRdb mirrors the immuneACCESS table, restricted to in-frame sequences. Some clones are absent from its copies; in checked studies, under half trace to an unresolved V gene, and the reason for the others is unknown. D and trimming come from the DNA, and the V and J calls and clone size come from that table. The sample table records fewer than 2.5 million clones; roughly 93% of these occur just once. The top ten hold roughly 0.39% of the sample.

The CDR3 sequence holds 17 residues, the cysteine and phenylalanine included. The CDR3 DNA has 51 bases and is translated from base 1. The CDR1 and CDR2 encoded by the germline V gene (reference sequence) are LNHDA and SQIVND. Trimming removed 6 bases from V and 1 base from J; the gene matches leave 11 bases unexplained. The donors were healthy, HIV-negative adults who had no recently reported acute infections or vaccinations. Every donor was a Caucasian adult living in Nashville, Tennessee, USA. Magnetic negative selection was used to enrich CD4+ T cells, after which naive cells were positively selected on CD45RA and the negative fraction became the memory subset. Blood was obtained by leukapheresis, after which PBMCs were separated by Ficoll-Histopaque density gradient centrifugation and cryopreserved in liquid nitrogen vapor phase. Analytical flow cytometry was used to check the purity and quantity of each magnetically sorted T cell population. Genomic DNA was isolated from every sorted fraction and measured by UV absorbance on a Nanodrop 2000c.

This sequence was found in a man younger than 35 in good health. Some clones in this sample may be carry-over from other donors' samples. The sample taken for sequencing was naive CD4+ T cells from PBMCs. Sample cell subset or site, as interpreted from the label and publication: CD45RA+ positively selected. This sequence uses TRBV19 and TRBJ2-2; TRBD1 aligns with 7 central bases. The sequenced DNA: TGTGCCAGTAGACCCTGGCAGGGGGATTTGAACACCGGGGAGCTGTTTTTT. It is translated as CASRPWQGDLNTGELFF.